This TCR beta chain was recorded in a study of T cells after yellow fever vaccination. Deletions cut 6 bases from V and 3 bases from J, with 12 bases between. CDR1 is SGHTA and CDR2 is FQGNSA in the germline V gene. CDR3 length: 15 residues. A universal primer site and UMIs were added as TCR cDNA was made by 5'RACE template switching. TCRdb passed the 5' RACE reads through MiXCR, listing each CDR3 protein once. Of more than 65,000 distinct CDR3 sequences detected, more than 10% appear once; the ten largest clones hold roughly 25%. This TCR derives from a man younger than 35 who received the YFV17D yellow fever vaccine. The V and J genes are TRBV7-2 and TRBJ2-6, with unresolved D. Sequences were derived from CD8+ T cells not binding an NS4B(214-222) dextramer, sorted from PBMCs, sampled about 21 days after the first yellow fever vaccination. In nucleotides, the CDR3 is TGTGCCAGCAGGAGTAGGGCGATTGGGGCCAACGTCCTGACTTTC. This encodes CASRSRAIGANVLTF.